What follows is one T cell receptor beta chain and its context. This clone appeared once. Its antigen remains undetermined. Within one base of it there is no much larger clone, and no base qualities were kept. The sample is drawn from a study of cytomegalovirus exposure and HLA in healthy donors (dated by TCRdb to 2016 to 2017). Study-wide context: An earlier analysis of about 560 of the donors reported around 280 Gb of sequence data and 117 million unique TCR beta sequences obtained from around 180 million T cells. An early release covering 500 to 750 HLA-typed donors comprised about 300 gigabases of sequencing data and approximately 85 million unique TCR sequences. Of the roughly 400 genotyped donors, approximately 83% fell in the genetic ancestry cluster associated with self-reported Caucasian donors. The study aimed to test whether signatures of past pathogen exposure could be identified by cataloging public T cell receptors. Using immunosequencing, the study profiled T cell repertoires from approximately 700 subjects and related those repertoires to cytomegalovirus serostatus. A separate validation cohort of roughly 120 different subjects was used in addition to the roughly 700-subject first cohort. The study combined high-throughput TCR immunosequencing, statistical association of individual TCRs with disease status, and machine learning to predict cytomegalovirus infection status. In a later analysis, previously published TCR beta repertoires from several hundred donors were re-analyzed and high-resolution HLA genotyping was added so that TCR occurrence patterns could be studied. The later analysis used no new phenotypic data to find candidate immune exposures, relying instead on TCR beta sequences and their occurrence across donors. An earlier analysis of roughly 600 of the donors used high-throughput TCR beta sequencing to judge whether each TCR beta V gene segment behaved as functional or pseudogenic. Donor age, sex, ethnicity and CMV serostatus were compiled together with the repertoire data. Genome-wide SNP genotypes for about three fifths of the roughly 670 donors were used in a later genetic analysis, which treated that subset as a discovery cohort. All discovery cohort repertoires had been generated using a single sequencing platform. HLA typing included class I and class II loci at four-digit resolution. The number of donors typed differed by locus, with about 629-640 for A, B, C, DRB1 and DQB1, roughly 520 for DQA1, 600 to 610 for DPA1, and approximately 470 for DPB1. Roughly 5 DR-DQ haplotypes were handled as single units for association and clustering because linkage in the cohort was strong. On average, roughly 240,000 unique TCR beta nucleotide sequences were sequenced per donor among roughly 430 genotyped donors of the cohort, with roughly 18% of those sequences being non-productive.

The cysteine opens and the phenylalanine closes a CDR3 of 17 amino acids. The kept DNA is CDR3 alone, 51 bases in frame from the first base. Germline trimming: 1 base from V, 3 bases from J; junction bases outside gene matches: 11. The germline V gene (reference sequence) yields LNHDA for CDR1 and SQIVND for CDR2. The library was prepared using the immunoSEQ multiplex PCR assay. A mixture of 60 forward primers for TCR Vbeta segments and 13 reverse primers for TCR Jbeta segments was used in the multiplex PCR. The CDR3 region of rearranged TCR beta genes was amplified from genomic DNA by a multiplex PCR assay. The amplified TCR beta libraries were sequenced on the Illumina HiSeq System as 87-base-pair reads. In the authors' own workflow: A later analysis tallied roughly 76 million unique TCR beta chains across the approximately 670 repertoires, and roughly 11 million of those chains were shared by two or more donors. To remove PCR and sequencing errors, raw reads were error-corrected and collapsed into unique sequences using a nearest-neighbor algorithm that merged closely related sequences. CDR3 sequences were aligned to IMGT reference sequences to assign V, D and J gene segments. For a sequence to be retained, a match of at least six nucleotides to both a V gene segment and a J gene segment was required. A rearrangement was called productive if the CDR3 had no stop codons and remained in frame with V and J, and every other rearrangement was called non-productive. Following IMGT convention, CDR3 was defined as the stretch from the second conserved V-encoded cysteine to the conserved J-encoded phenylalanine. Sequences without an unambiguous match to a single V gene segment were excluded from the earlier analysis of a few hundred of the donors. In an earlier analysis of 587 of the donors, a V segment was called functional when productive rearrangements were above 56.7%, and segregating when the standard deviation between donors exceeded 5%. To diagnose cytomegalovirus status from the catalog of TCR beta chain sequences, a statistical classification framework was built. In a later analysis, TCR nucleotide sequences were compared against IMGT/GENE-DB human TR gene sequences so that V and J genes could be assigned. In a later analysis, CDR3 sequences and most-parsimonious VDJ recombination scenarios were assigned using the TCRdist pipeline. In a later analysis, each TCR beta chain was defined by its CDR3 amino acid sequence together with its V-gene family, and reads without a unique V-gene family were excluded. In a later analysis, fewer than 650 highly shared, low-generation-probability nucleotide sequences were removed to address suspected cross-contamination and a sequencing artifact. For each public chain, a later analysis derived a clonal expansion index from normalized ranks of inferred template counts within each repertoire. Generation probabilities in a later analysis came from a VDJ recombination model fitted to out-of-frame rearrangements, and those results were checked against IGoR. In a later analysis, hypergeometric tests were used to score TCR-TCR, TCR-HLA and TCR-CMV co-occurrence, with a repertoire-size bias correction applied to TCR pairs. In a later analysis, false discovery rates were estimated by permuting HLA or CMV assignments 20 times. In a later analysis, co-occurring TCRs were grouped using DBSCAN, with TCRdist sequence similarity added in when clustering inside HLA-allele-positive subsets. For co-occurrence clustering, repertoires with fewer than 30,000 or more than 120,000 public chains were excluded, along with roughly 5 repertoires with anomalous nucleotide sharing. The table comes from immuneACCESS by way of TCRdb, which keeps in-frame sequences with V and J called. Part of the clones is missing from these tables; in studies checked, under half for an unresolved V gene and the rest for unknown reasons. V and J calls and clone size are as listed in that table; D and trimming were resolved from the DNA. The sample yields approximately 160,000 clones; approximately 72% were counted once. In total, the top ten clones hold 1.3% to 1.5% of the sample.

The cohort consisted of hundreds of healthy bone marrow donors. All cohort members were sampled while nominally healthy, although unrecorded immune exposures were likely present. The donor was CMV seronegative and was included in the group of a few hundred seronegative cohort members. A peripheral blood sample was collected from each donor, and TCR beta sequencing was performed on peripheral blood mononuclear cells. The Qiagen DNeasy Blood Extraction Kit was used to extract genomic DNA from the blood cell samples. What the research found in general, with its limitations: Several of the top co-occurrence clusters appeared to be linked to parvovirus B19, influenza, CMV and Epstein-Barr virus, according to a later analysis. The classifier was reported to diagnose cytomegalovirus status with high specificity and sensitivity in both the original cohort and the validation cohort. Because HLA typing was missing for some donors at each locus, association tests included only the typed subset. Broadly in line with IMGT annotations, most TCR beta V segments showed up in productive rearrangements about 87% or about 30% of the time in an earlier analysis of roughly 590 of the donors. In a later analysis, HLA-associated TCR beta chains showed more clonal expansion and lower generation probabilities than non-associated chains that were equally common. Compared with the approximately 600-donor mean, donors in an Asian-associated ancestry cluster had fewer N-insertions in productive TCRs, according to a later genetic analysis. Specific HLA alleles were associated with roughly 17,000 TCR beta sequences at a false discovery rate of 0.05 in a later analysis. It was suggested by the authors that the approach could potentially be generalized to other disease states and immunological phenotypes. The sequencing pipeline was judged likely to have produced a cluster of highly shared sequence variants as a technical artifact. Strong co-occurrence of HLA alleles, especially DR and DQ, made assigning TCR associations to individual alleles difficult. Immune exposure information for the cohort was limited to CMV serostatus. Only TCR beta chains were sequenced in this cohort, and the absence of alpha or paired-chain data limited detectable features. Some IMGT-functional V segments, including TRBV6-2 and TRBV6-3, could not be distinguished by the 87-base-pair reads and were therefore excluded. Most TCR sequences were seen in very few donors, while some public TCRs were found in many individuals. The presence/absence analyses assumed that sequencing depth was roughly uniform across donors, and that assumption may not be true. In a later analysis, TCR association rates were found to vary across HLA loci, with the most associated TCRs seen for DRB1 alleles and the fewest for HLA-C alleles. According to a later analysis, most CMV-associated TCR beta chains appeared to be HLA-restricted, and the HLA associations seemed to be driven largely by CMV exposure. The study gave a list of about 150 TCR beta chains associated with cytomegalovirus. A further reported finding was that TCR beta sequences accurately predicted the HLA-A and HLA-B alleles for most subjects in the first cohort. The earlier analysis of some 560 of the donors excluded 15 to 20 rarely observed V segments, including chromosome 9 orphons, because counts were too low. In vitro tests confirmed that a few of the cytomegalovirus-associated TCR beta chains recognize cytomegalovirus antigens. A later genetic analysis associated a missense DCLRE1C variant with V-gene and J-gene trimming of TCR beta chains, and an independent cohort replicated the association. Linkage disequilibrium might explain the correlated functional status among segregating V segments, but an unknown experimental factor could not be excluded.

This TCR was sampled from a man between 18 and 29 years old in good health and CMV-seronegative. The chain couples TRBV19 to TRBJ2-5; 7 middle bases align to TRBD1. The sequencing sample was made of PBMCs. The CDR3 has the sequence CASSIGGPTTGKETQYF. At the DNA level, the sequence is TGTGCCAGTAGTATAGGGGGCCCAACGACAGGGAAAGAGACCCAGTACTTC. This CDR3, with the reference TRBV19 and TRBJ2-5 proteins standing in past its ends, gives the full variable domain DGGITQSPKYLFRKEGQNVTLSCEQNLNHDAMYWYRQDPGQGLRLIYYSQIVNDFQKGDIAEGYSVSREKKESFPLTVTSAQKNPTAFYLCASSIGGPTTGKETQYFGPGTRLLVL.